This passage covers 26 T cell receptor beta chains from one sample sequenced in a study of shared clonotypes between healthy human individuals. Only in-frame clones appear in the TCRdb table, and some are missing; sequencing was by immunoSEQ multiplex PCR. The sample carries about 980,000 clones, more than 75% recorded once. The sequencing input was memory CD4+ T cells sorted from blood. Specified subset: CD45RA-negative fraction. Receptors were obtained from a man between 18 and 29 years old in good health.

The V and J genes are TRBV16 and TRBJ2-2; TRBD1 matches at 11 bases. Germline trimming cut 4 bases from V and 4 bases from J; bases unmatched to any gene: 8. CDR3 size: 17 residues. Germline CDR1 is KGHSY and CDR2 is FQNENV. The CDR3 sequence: CASSPRTGGSSTGELFF. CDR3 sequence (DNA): TGTGCCAGCAGCCCTCGGACAGGGGGCTCGAGCACCGGGGAGCTGTTTTTT.

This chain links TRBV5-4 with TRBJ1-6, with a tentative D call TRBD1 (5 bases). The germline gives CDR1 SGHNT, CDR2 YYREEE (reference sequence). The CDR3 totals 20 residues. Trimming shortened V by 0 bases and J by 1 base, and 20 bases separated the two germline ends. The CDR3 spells CASSLESLQEVGSYNSPLHF. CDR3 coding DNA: TGTGCCAGCAGCTTGGAGTCCTTACAGGAGGTGGGTTCCTATAATTCACCCCTCCACTTT.

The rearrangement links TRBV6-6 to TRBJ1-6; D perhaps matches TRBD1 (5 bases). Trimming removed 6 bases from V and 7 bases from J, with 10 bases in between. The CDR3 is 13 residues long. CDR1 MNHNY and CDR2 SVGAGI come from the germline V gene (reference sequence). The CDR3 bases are TGTGCCAGCAGGCGGGACGGAAATTCACCCCTCCACTTT. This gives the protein CASRRDGNSPLHF.

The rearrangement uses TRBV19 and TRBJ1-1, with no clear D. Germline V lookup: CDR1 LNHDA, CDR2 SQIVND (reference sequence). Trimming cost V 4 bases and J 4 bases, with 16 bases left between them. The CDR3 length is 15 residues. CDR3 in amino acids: CASSTGPVVLTEAFF. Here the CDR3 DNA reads TGTGCCAGTAGTACTGGACCAGTAGTTCTCACTGAAGCTTTCTTT.

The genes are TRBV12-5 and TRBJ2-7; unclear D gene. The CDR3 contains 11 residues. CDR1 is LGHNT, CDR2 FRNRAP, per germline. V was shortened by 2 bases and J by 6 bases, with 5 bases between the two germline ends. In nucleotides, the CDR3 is TGTGCTAGTGGTTTGTGGGGCGAGCAGTACTTC. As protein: CASGLWGEQYF.

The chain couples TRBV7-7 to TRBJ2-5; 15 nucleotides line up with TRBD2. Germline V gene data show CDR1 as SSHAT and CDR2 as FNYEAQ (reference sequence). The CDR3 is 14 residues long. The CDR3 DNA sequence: TGTGCTACCGGGACTAGCGGGGGGCGGGAGACCCAGTACTTC. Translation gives CATGTSGGRETQYF.

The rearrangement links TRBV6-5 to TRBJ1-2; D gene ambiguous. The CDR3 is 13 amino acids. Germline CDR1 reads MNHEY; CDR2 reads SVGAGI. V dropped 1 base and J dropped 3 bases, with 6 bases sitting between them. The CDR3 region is CASSYLYDYGYTF. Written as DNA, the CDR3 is TGTGCCAGCAGTTACTTATATGACTATGGCTACACCTTC.

CDR3 amino acids: CASSAGGIVYEQYF. CDR3 in DNA: TGTGCCAGCAGTGCCGGGGGCATAGTCTACGAGCAGTACTTC. The chain joins TRBV6-1 to TRBJ2-7; the D gene could be TRBD1 or TRBD2 (6 bases each). CDR1 MNHNS and CDR2 SASEGT come from the germline V gene. Trimming pared 4 bases from V and 3 bases from J, leaving 13 bases between. This CDR3 contains 14 residues.

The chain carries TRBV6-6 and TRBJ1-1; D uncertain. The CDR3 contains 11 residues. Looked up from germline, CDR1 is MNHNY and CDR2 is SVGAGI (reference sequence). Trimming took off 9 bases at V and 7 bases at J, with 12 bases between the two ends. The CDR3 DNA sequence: TGTGCCAGTTTCGGACCCCTTGAAGCTTTCTTT. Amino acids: CASFGPLEAFF.

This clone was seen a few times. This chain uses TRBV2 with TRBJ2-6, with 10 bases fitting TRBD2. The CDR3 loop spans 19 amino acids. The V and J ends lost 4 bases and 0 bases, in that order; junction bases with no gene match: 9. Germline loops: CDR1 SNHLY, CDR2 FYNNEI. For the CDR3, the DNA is TGTGCCAGCAGTGTTGACCCTAGCGGGAGCCACTCTGGGGCCAACGTCCTGACTTTC. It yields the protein CASSVDPSGSHSGANVLTF.

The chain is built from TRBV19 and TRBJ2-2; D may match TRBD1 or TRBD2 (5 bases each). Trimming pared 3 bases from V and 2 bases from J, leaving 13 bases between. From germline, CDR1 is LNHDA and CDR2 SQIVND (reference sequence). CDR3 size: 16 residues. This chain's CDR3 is CASSISPGTNTGELFF. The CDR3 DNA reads TGTGCCAGTAGTATCTCTCCAGGGACCAACACCGGGGAGCTGTTTTTT.

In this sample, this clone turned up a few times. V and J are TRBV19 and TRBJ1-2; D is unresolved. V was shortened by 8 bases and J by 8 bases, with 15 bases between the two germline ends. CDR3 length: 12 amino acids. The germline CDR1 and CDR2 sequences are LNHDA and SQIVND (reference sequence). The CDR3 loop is CASAVGPTGYTF. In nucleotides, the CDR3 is TGTGCCAGTGCCGTTGGCCCTACGGGCTACACCTTC. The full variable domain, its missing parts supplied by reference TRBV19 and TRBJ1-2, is DGGITQSPKYLFRKEGQNVTLSCEQNLNHDAMYWYRQDPGQGLRLIYYSQIVNDFQKGDIAEGYSVSREKKESFPLTVTSAQKNPTAFYLCASAVGPTGYTFGSGTRLTVV.

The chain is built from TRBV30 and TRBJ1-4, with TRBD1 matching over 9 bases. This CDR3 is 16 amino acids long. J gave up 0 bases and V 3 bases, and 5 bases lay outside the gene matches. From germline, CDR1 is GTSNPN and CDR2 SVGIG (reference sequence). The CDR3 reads CAWSDRGWATNEKLFF. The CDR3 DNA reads TGTGCCTGGAGCGACAGGGGGTGGGCAACTAATGAAAAACTGTTTTTT. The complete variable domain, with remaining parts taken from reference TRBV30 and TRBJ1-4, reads SQTIHQWPATLVQPVGSPLSLECTVEGTSNPNLYWYRQAAGRGLQLLFYSVGIGQISSEVPQNLSASRPQDRQFILSSKKLLLSDSGFYLCAWSDRGWATNEKLFFGSGTQLSVL.

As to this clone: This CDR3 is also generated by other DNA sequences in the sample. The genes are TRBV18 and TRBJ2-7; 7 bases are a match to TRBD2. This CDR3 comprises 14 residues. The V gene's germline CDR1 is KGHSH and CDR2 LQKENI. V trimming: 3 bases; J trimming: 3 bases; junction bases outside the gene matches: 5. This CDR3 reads CASSPVGGNYEQYF. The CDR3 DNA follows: TGTGCCAGCTCACCTGTGGGGGGGAACTACGAGCAGTACTTC.

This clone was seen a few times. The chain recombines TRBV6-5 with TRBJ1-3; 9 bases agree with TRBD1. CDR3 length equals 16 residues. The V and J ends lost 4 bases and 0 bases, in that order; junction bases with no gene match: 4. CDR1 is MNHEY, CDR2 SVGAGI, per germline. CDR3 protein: CASSSGTGSSGNTIYF. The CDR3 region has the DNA TGTGCCAGCAGTTCCGGGACAGGGAGCTCTGGAAACACCATATATTTT.

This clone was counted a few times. In nucleotides, the CDR3 is TGTGCCAGCAGCTTTTCGAACACTGAAGCTTTCTTT. Translating gives CASSFSNTEAFF. V gene TRBV11-1 combines with J gene TRBJ1-1; no clear D. Trimming cost V 3 bases and J 1 base, with 3 bases left between them. Germline CDR1 SGHAT, CDR2 FQDESV (reference sequence). This CDR3 region has 12 residues. The full variable domain, with the rest looked up from reference TRBV11-1 and TRBJ1-1, is EAEVAQSPRYKITEKSQAVAFWCDPISGHATLYWYRQILGQGPELLVQFQDESVVDDSQLPKDRFSAERLKGVDSTLKIQPAELGDSAMYLCASSFSNTEAFFGQGTRLTVV.

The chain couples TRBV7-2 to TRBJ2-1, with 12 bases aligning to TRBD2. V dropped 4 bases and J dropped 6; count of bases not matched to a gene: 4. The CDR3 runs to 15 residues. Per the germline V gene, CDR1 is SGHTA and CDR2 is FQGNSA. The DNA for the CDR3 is TGTGCCAGCAGCTATCTAGCGGGAGGGCGCAATGAGCAGTTCTTC. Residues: CASSYLAGGRNEQFF.

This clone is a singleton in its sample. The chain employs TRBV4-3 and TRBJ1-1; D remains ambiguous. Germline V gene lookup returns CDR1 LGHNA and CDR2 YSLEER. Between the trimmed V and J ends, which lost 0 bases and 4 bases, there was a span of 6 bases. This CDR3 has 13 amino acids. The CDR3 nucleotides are TGCGCCAGCAGCCAAGACGGCACCACTGAAGCTTTCTTT. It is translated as CASSQDGTTEAFF.

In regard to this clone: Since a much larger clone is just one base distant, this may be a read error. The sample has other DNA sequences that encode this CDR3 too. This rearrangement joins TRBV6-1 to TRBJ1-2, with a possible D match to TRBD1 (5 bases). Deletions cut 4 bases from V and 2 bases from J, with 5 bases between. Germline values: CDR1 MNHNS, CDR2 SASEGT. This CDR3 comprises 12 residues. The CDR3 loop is CASSAGNYGYTF. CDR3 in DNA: TGTGCCAGCAGTGCAGGGAACTATGGCTACACCTTC.

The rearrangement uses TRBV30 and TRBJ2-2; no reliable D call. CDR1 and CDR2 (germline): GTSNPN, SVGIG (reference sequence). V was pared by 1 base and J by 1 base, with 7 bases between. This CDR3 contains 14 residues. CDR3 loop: CAWSEDGNTGELFF. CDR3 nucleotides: TGTGCCTGGAGTGAGGACGGGAACACCGGGGAGCTGTTTTTT.

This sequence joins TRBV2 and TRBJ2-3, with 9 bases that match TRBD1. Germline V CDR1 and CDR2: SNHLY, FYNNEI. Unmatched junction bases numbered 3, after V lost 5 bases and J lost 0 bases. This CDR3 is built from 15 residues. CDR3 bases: TGTGCCAGCAGTCCCGGGACAGGGAGCACAGATACGCAGTATTTT. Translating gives CASSPGTGSTDTQYF.

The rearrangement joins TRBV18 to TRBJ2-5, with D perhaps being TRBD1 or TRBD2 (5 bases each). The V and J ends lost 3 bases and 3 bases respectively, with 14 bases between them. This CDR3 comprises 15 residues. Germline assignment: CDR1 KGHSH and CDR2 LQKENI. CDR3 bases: TGTGCCAGCTCACCTTCGGGACGGCCAGAAGAGACCCAGTACTTC. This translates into CASSPSGRPEETQYF.

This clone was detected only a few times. CDR3 sequence (DNA): TGCGCCAGCAGCTTGGCCGCGGCAAATGGGGCCAACGTCCTGACTTTC. Translated, it gives CASSLAAANGANVLTF. The gene calls are TRBV5-1 and TRBJ2-6; D is ambiguous. V was shortened by 0 bases and J by 3 bases, with 10 bases between the two germline ends. Per germline, CDR1 SGHRS and CDR2 YFSETQ. The CDR3 length is 16 residues.

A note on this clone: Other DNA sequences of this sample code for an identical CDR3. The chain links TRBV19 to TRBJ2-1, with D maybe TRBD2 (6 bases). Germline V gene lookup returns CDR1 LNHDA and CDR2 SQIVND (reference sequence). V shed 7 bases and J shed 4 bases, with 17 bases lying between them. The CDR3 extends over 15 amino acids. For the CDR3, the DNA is TGTGCCAGTACCCCCACGGGAGTATCGTACAATGAGCAGTTCTTC. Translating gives CASTPTGVSYNEQFF.

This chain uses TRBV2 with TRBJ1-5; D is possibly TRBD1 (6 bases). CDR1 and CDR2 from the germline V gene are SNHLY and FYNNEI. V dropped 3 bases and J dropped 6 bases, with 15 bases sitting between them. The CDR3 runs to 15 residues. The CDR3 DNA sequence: TGTGCCAGCAGTGACACAGGGAAAGGGACTCAGCCCCAGCATTTT. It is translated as CASSDTGKGTQPQHF.

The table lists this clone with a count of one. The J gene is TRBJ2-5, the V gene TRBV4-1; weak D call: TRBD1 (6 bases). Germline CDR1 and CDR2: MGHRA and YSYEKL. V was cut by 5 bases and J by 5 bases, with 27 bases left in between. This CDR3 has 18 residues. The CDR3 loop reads CASSTQIPRGKGDETQYF. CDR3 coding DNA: TGCGCCAGCAGCACGCAGATCCCGAGGGGGAAAGGAGACGAGACCCAGTACTTC.